This T cell receptor (beta chain) was identified in a study of cytomegalovirus exposure and HLA in healthy donors. In this sample, this clone turned up a few times. Antigen unknown. PCR employed 60 Vbeta and 13 Jbeta primers. Only in-frame clones appear in the TCRdb table, and some are missing; sequencing was by immunoSEQ multiplex PCR. Of about 120,000 clones detected, 67% appear once; the ten largest clones hold roughly 8.3%. Unmatched junction bases numbered 8, after V lost 4 bases and J lost 4 bases. Germline loops: CDR1 SGHAT, CDR2 FQNNGV. This CDR3 has 15 amino acids. Study-level results: The classifier, whose performance was assessed in both the original and validation cohorts, reportedly diagnosed cytomegalovirus status with high specificity and sensitivity.

The TCR originated in a man younger than 35 in good health and CMV-seropositive. Sequenced material: PBMCs. The chain recombines TRBV11-2 with TRBJ2-5; 8 bases are shared with TRBD1. The CDR3 DNA sequence: TGTGCCAGCAGCTCACGGACAGGGACAAGAGAGACCCAGTACTTC. Protein sequence: CASSSRTGTRETQYF. Supplemented by reference TRBV11-2 and TRBJ2-5, the full variable domain reads EAGVAQSPRYKIIEKRQSVAFWCNPISGHATLYWYQQILGQGPKLLIQFQNNGVVDDSQLPKDRFSAERLKGVDSTLKIQPAKLEDSAVYLCASSSRTGTRETQYFGPGTRLLVL.